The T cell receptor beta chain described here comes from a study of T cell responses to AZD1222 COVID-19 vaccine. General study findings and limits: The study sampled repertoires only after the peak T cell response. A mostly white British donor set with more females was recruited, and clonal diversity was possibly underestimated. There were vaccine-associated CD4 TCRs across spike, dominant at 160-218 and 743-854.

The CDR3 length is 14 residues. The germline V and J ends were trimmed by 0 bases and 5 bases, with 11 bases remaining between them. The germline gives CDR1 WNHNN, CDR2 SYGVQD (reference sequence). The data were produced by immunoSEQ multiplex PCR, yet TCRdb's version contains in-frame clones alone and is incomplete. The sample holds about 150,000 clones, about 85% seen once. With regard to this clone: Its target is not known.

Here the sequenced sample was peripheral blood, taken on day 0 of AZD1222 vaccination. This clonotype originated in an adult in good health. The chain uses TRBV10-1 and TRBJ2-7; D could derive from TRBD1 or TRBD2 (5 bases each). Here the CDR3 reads CASSESPRDHEQYF. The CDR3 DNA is TGCGCCAGCAGTGAGTCACCCCGGGACCACGAGCAGTACTTC.